This entry is about one T cell receptor beta chain. The sample is drawn from a study of OX40 agonist ivuxolimab in advanced cancers. The V gene's germline CDR1 is SGHTA and CDR2 FQGNSA. V was pared by 4 bases and J by 3 bases, with 13 bases of the junction left unmatched. CDR3 length: 19 residues. This table comes from immunoSEQ multiplex PCR, and its TCRdb copy is limited to in-frame clones, with some not included. The sample yields just under 95,000 clones, roughly 84% seen once. The J gene is TRBJ2-7, the V gene TRBV7-2; 15 nucleotides align to TRBD2. Sample: CD4+ or CD8+ T cells sorted from blood, taken in a trial of the OX40 agonist ivuxolimab. This receptor was taken from an adult with an advanced solid tumor such as melanoma, head and neck, liver or kidney cancer. CDR3 nucleotides: TGTGCCAGCAGCTCGAAGAGGCTTACGGGACTAGCGGGGGGCTACGAGCAGTACTTC. Its translation: CASSSKRLTGLAGGYEQYF. The whole variable domain, remainder taken from reference TRBV7-2 and TRBJ2-7, is GAGVSQSPSNKVTEKGKDVELRCDPISGHTALYWYRQSLGQGLEFLIYFQGNSAPDKSGLPSDRFSAERTGGSVSTLTIQRTQQEDSAVYLCASSSKRLTGLAGGYEQYFGPGTRLTVT.